The clone carrying this TCR beta chain was found a few times. The target antigen is unknown. Distinct nucleotide sequences in the sample also encode this CDR3. These data come from a study of beta chain features in type 1 diabetes. The CDR3 spans 13 residues. V shed 5 bases, J shed 2 bases, and the junction held 1 base outside the gene matches. In germline, CDR1 is SEHNR, CDR2 FQNEAQ (reference sequence). General study results and limits: For TCRB rearrangement, an influence of HLA type remained unresolved here. Using cDNA template may skew counts toward highly expressing activated cells. Researchers report that Type 1 diabetes patients had moderately but significantly shorter TCRB CDR3s across all four CD4+ subsets. A pattern of fewer insertions and more deletions at VDJ junctions was seen in type 1 diabetes patients.

Of the isolated RNA, all was reverse transcribed, and so the sequenced material was expressed TCRB transcripts. The repertoire was sequenced with immunoSEQ multiplex PCR; TCRdb's copy has only in-frame clones and lacks some. The sample records 250,000 to 350,000 clones, 15% being singletons. Sorting based on CD45RO/CCR7/CD25/CD127/CD95/CD27 separated CD4+ naive, central memory, regulatory and stem cell-like memory cells. This sequence originates from a young man with type 1 diabetes. Sequencing was done on a sample of naive CD4+ T cells from blood. This chain uses TRBV7-9 with TRBJ1-2, with 8 bases lining up with TRBD1. CDR3 residues: CASSRTGNYGYTF. For the CDR3, the DNA is TGTGCCAGCAGCAGGACAGGGAACTATGGCTACACCTTC.